Sequencing of this TCR beta chain was carried out in a study of shared T cell receptors in the human thymus. Sequencing was performed with immunoSEQ multiplex PCR; in TCRdb, only in-frame clones are kept and a portion is missing. The data show roughly 550,000 clones, around 78% seen once. The length of the CDR3 is 16 residues. The germline gives CDR1 LNHDA, CDR2 SQIVND (reference sequence). The ends lost 3 bases at V and 4 bases at J; junction bases unmatched: 9. Separately, the same data were catalogued under a study of human thymus T cells. That source adds: The study used thymus tissue resected during corrective heart surgery. Thymic and blood repertoires appeared to show biased V and J gene usage. A high degree of thymic repertoire overlap among unrelated individuals was reported in related research.

This TCR came from a boy younger than two with a congenital heart defect. The sample consisted of thymocytes. The J gene is TRBJ2-7, the V gene TRBV19; 10 bases match TRBD2. The CDR3 loop reads CASSISVSGRVYEQYF. As DNA, the CDR3 is TGTGCCAGTAGTATCTCCGTCAGCGGGAGGGTTTACGAGCAGTACTTC.